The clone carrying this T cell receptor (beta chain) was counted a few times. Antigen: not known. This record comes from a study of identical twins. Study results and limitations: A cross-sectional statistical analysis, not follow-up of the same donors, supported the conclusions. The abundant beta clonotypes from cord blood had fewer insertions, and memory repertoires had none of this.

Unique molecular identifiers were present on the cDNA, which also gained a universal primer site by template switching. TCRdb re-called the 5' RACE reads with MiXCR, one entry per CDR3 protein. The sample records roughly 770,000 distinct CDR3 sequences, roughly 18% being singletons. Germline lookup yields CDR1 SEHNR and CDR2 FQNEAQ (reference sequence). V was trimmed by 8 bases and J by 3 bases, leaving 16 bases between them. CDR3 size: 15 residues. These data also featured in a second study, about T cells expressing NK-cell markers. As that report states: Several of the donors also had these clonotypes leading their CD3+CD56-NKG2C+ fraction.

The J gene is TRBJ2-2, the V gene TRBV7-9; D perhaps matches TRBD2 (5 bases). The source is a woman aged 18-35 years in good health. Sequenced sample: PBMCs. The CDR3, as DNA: TGTGCCAGCGAGACCGGGATTATGGACACCGGGGAGCTGTTTTTT. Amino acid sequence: CASETGIMDTGELFF.